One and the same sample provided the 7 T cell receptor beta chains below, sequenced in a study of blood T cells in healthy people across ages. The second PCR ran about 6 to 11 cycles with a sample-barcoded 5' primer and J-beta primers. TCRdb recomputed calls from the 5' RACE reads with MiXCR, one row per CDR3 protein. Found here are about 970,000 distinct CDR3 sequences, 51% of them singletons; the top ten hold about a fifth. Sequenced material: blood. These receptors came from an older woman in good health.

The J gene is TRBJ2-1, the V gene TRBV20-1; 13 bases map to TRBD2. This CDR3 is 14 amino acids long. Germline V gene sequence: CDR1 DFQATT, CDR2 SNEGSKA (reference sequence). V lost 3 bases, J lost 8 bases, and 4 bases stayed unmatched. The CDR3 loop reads CSARGLAGPHEQFF. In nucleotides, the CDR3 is TGCAGTGCTAGGGGACTAGCGGGACCGCATGAGCAGTTCTTC.

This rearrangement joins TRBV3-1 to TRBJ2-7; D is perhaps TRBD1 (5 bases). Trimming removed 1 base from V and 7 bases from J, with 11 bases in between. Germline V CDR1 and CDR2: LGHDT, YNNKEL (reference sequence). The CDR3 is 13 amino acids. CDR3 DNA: TGTGCCAGCAGCCAAGTGGCAGGGTGGGAGCAGTACTTC. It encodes CASSQVAGWEQYF.

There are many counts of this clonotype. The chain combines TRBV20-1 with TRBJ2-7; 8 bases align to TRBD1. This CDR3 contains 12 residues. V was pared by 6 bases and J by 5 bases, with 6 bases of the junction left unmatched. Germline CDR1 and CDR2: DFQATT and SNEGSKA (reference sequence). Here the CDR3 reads CSAAGTGDEQYF. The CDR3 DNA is TGCAGTGCAGCCGGGACAGGAGACGAGCAGTACTTC.

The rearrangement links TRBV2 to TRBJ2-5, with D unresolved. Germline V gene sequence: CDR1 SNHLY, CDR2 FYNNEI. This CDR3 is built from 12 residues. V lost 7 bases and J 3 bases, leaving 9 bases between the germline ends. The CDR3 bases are TGTGCCAGCAAGAGAAAGGAAGAGACCCAGTACTTC. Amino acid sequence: CASKRKEETQYF.

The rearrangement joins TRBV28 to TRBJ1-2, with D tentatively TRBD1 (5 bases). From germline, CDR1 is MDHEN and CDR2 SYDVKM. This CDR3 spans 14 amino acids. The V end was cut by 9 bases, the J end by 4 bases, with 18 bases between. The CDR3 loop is CASSVPGGGYGYTF. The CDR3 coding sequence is TGTGCCAGTTCCGTTCCCGGCGGGGGCTATGGCTACACCTTC.

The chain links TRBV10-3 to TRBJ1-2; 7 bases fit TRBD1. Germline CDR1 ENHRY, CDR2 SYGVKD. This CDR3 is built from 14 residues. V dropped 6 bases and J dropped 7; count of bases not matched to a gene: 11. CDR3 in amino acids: CAIRMTGQEGGYTF. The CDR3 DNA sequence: TGTGCCATCAGAATGACAGGGCAGGAAGGTGGCTACACCTTC.

CDR3 DNA: TGTGCCAGCAGTTTAATCCGCCGGAGCGGCTATGGCTACACCTTC. Its protein is CASSLIRRSGYGYTF. The rearrangement uses TRBV28 and TRBJ1-2; D not resolved. From germline, CDR1 is MDHEN and CDR2 SYDVKM. This CDR3 has 15 amino acids. The V gene lost 2 bases and the J gene lost 4 bases, with 14 bases spanning the gap.